One and the same sample provided the 26 T cell receptor beta chains below, sequenced in a study of T cell changes during pregnancy in multiple sclerosis. Method: immunoSEQ multiplex PCR; TCRdb's copy keeps in-frame clones and lacks some. The data show roughly 100,000 clones, about 91% seen once. The source material was peripheral blood, sampled after pregnancy. These receptors were taken from a female donor with multiple sclerosis, enrolled in a pregnancy study.

This clone was counted between two and nine times. The chain is built from TRBV20-1 and TRBJ1-1, with D tentatively TRBD1 (5 bases). The CDR3 runs 11 residues. V was shortened by 4 bases and J by 7 bases, with 10 bases between the two germline ends. Germline assignment: CDR1 DFQATT and CDR2 SNEGSKA (reference sequence). In DNA, the CDR3 is TGCAGTGCTATCAGGGTTGGTGAAGCTTTCTTT. The encoded protein is CSAIRVGEAFF.

The sample holds one count of this clone. The genes are TRBV25-1 and TRBJ1-1; 9 bases fit TRBD1. This CDR3 is built from 13 residues. After removal of 2 bases from V and 9 bases from J, the junction contained 4 bases not matched to a gene. CDR1 is MGHDK, CDR2 SYGVNS, per germline. The DNA of the CDR3 is TGTGCCAGCAGTGAAACCGGGACAGGGAAAGCTTTCTTT. Residues: CASSETGTGKAFF.

The chain is built from TRBV18 and TRBJ1-5; maybe TRBD1 (6 bases). Germline loops: CDR1 KGHSH, CDR2 LQKENI. Trimming cost V 3 bases and J 5 bases, with 11 bases left between them. This CDR3 comprises 14 residues. DNA for the CDR3: TGTGCCAGCTCACCTTCGGGGGGCGATCAGCCCCAGCATTTT. Protein sequence: CASSPSGGDQPQHF.

The rearrangement links TRBV19 to TRBJ1-5; the D gene is possibly TRBD1 (6 bases). The length of the CDR3 is 14 residues. CDR1 and CDR2 from the germline V gene are LNHDA and SQIVND (reference sequence). V gave up 4 bases and J gave up 6 bases, with 13 bases separating them. For the CDR3, the DNA is TGTGCCAGTAGTAGACAGGACTTGGGTCAGCCCCAGCATTTT. Protein: CASSRQDLGQPQHF. The full variable domain, in which reference TRBV19 and TRBJ1-5 provide the parts outside the CDR3, is DGGITQSPKYLFRKEGQNVTLSCEQNLNHDAMYWYRQDPGQGLRLIYYSQIVNDFQKGDIAEGYSVSREKKESFPLTVTSAQKNPTAFYLCASSRQDLGQPQHFGDGTRLSIL.

The chain links TRBV19 to TRBJ1-1; a possible D gene is TRBD1 (6 bases). The CDR3 has 13 amino acids. Germline CDR1 LNHDA, CDR2 SQIVND (reference sequence). Trimming removed 10 bases at V and 2 bases at J, with 14 bases between. The CDR3 region has the DNA TGTGCCACTAAGGGGGGGGGAAACACTGAAGCTTTCTTT. This translates into CATKGGGNTEAFF.

This chain links TRBV10-3 with TRBJ1-2, with D unclear. Trimming removed 0 bases from V and 0 bases from J, with 11 bases in between. The CDR3 runs 16 residues. Germline assignment: CDR1 ENHRY and CDR2 SYGVKD. DNA for the CDR3: TGTGCCATCAGTGAGTCAGGGAGGGCCACTAACTATGGCTACACCTTC. Protein product: CAISESGRATNYGYTF.

The V call is TRBV7-3, the J call TRBJ2-7, with 7 bases fitting TRBD1. V trimming: 5 bases; J trimming: 0 bases; junction bases outside the gene matches: 7. CDR3 size: 15 residues. The germline V gene has CDR1 SGHTA and CDR2 FQGTGA. The CDR3 DNA follows: TGTGCCAGCAGCCTCAGGGGGACAAGCTCCTACGAGCAGTACTTC. It translates to CASSLRGTSSYEQYF.

V is TRBV11-2 and J is TRBJ1-1, with 8 bases aligning to TRBD1. J gave up 12 bases and V 5 bases, and 17 bases lay outside the gene matches. Germline V gene lookup returns CDR1 SGHAT and CDR2 FQNNGV. This CDR3 region has 15 residues. CDR3 loop: CASSPRQGSGWLTFF. In nucleotides, the CDR3 is TGTGCCAGCAGCCCTAGACAGGGGTCGGGATGGCTTACTTTCTTT. Drawing the rest from reference TRBV11-2 and TRBJ1-1, the complete variable domain is EAGVAQSPRYKIIEKRQSVAFWCNPISGHATLYWYQQILGQGPKLLIQFQNNGVVDDSQLPKDRFSAERLKGVDSTLKIQPAKLEDSAVYLCASSPRQGSGWLTFFGQGTRLTVV.

The chain recombines TRBV5-5 with TRBJ1-3, with 7 bases fitting TRBD1. CDR1 SGHKS and CDR2 YYEKEE come from the germline V gene (reference sequence). The CDR3 is made up of 14 amino acids. V shed 3 bases, J shed 3 bases, and the junction held 3 bases outside the gene matches. Here the CDR3 DNA reads TGTGCCAGCAGCTACAGGGGAAGTGGAAACACCATATATTTT. Amino acid sequence: CASSYRGSGNTIYF.

This chain's CDR3 is CASSPGQGSNEKLFF. The DNA of the CDR3 is TGTGCCAGTAGCCCCGGACAGGGCTCTAATGAAAAACTGTTTTTT. The rearrangement uses TRBV19 and TRBJ1-4; 8 bases are a match to TRBD1. Germline trimming cut 6 bases from V and 3 bases from J; bases unmatched to any gene: 6. Germline V CDR1 and CDR2: LNHDA, SQIVND (reference sequence). The CDR3 contains 15 residues.

The gene calls are TRBV28 and TRBJ1-3; 8 bases map to TRBD1. CDR3 length: 15 residues. Germline-derived CDR1 and CDR2 are MDHEN and SYDVKM. J was trimmed by 0 bases and V by 6 bases; bases with no gene match: 4. The CDR3, as DNA: TGTGCCAGCAGAGCAGGGGGCAACTCTGGAAACACCATATATTTT. Translating it yields CASRAGGNSGNTIYF. The full variable domain, its missing parts supplied by reference TRBV28 and TRBJ1-3, is DVKVTQSSRYLVKRTGEKVFLECVQDMDHENMFWYRQDPGLGLRLIYFSYDVKMKEKGDIPEGYSVSREKKERFSLILESASTNQTSMYLCASRAGGNSGNTIYFGEGSWLTVV.

This chain uses TRBV18 with TRBJ1-5; 11 nucleotides line up with TRBD1. Germline V lookup: CDR1 KGHSH, CDR2 LQKENI. V shed 3 bases and J 6 bases; nucleotides not matched to a gene: 7. CDR3 length equals 16 residues. The CDR3: CASSPGRTGGSQPQHF. CDR3 in DNA: TGTGCCAGCTCACCGGGAAGGACAGGGGGCAGTCAGCCCCAGCATTTT.

This chain links TRBV7-2 with TRBJ2-2; 7 bases match TRBD1. Germline V CDR1 and CDR2: SGHTA, FQGNSA. The CDR3 spans 12 residues. V was clipped by 6 bases and J by 6 bases; unmatched bases: 1. CDR3 DNA: TGTGCCAGCAGTCAGGGGGCCGGGGAGCTGTTTTTT. It encodes CASSQGAGELFF.

This clone was seen a few times. The V gene is TRBV2, the J gene TRBJ2-2, with D possibly matching TRBD1 (5 bases). Germline loops: CDR1 SNHLY, CDR2 FYNNEI. CDR3 length: 15 amino acids. V dropped 5 bases and J dropped 7 bases, with 17 bases sitting between them. CDR3 nucleotide sequence: TGTGCCAGCAGTAGGGCTGGGGCTTGGGACGGGGAGCTGTTTTTT. Translated: CASSRAGAWDGELFF.

Turning to this clone: A junction end diverges from the germline sequence, so it may reflect a read error. This sequence joins TRBV15 and TRBJ2-7, with a possible D match to TRBD2 (6 bases). The length of the CDR3 is 12 residues. CDR1 is LNHNV, CDR2 YYDKDF, per germline (reference sequence). CDR3 in amino acids: CATSRDGGTVIF. Written as DNA, the CDR3 is TGTGCCACCAGCAGAGATGGAGGGACGGTCATCTTC.

The chain combines TRBV11-1 with TRBJ2-1; TRBD2 matches at 7 bases. V was pared by 1 base and J by 0 bases, with 0 bases of the junction left unmatched. Germline V gives CDR1 SGHAT, CDR2 FQDESV (reference sequence). The CDR3 length is 15 residues. Written as DNA, the CDR3 is TGTGCCAGCAGCTTAGGCGGGAGCTCCTACAATGAGCAGTTCTTC. It is translated as CASSLGGSSYNEQFF. The full variable domain, with the rest looked up from reference TRBV11-1 and TRBJ2-1, is EAEVAQSPRYKITEKSQAVAFWCDPISGHATLYWYRQILGQGPELLVQFQDESVVDDSQLPKDRFSAERLKGVDSTLKIQPAELGDSAMYLCASSLGGSSYNEQFFGPGTRLTVL.

V gene TRBV5-1 combines with J gene TRBJ2-3; 8 bases fit TRBD1. With V trimmed by 1 base and J by 0 bases, 4 bases remained unmatched. The length of the CDR3 is 16 residues. In germline, CDR1 is SGHRS, CDR2 YFSETQ. CDR3 sequence reads: CASSLSQGASTDTQYF. In DNA form, the CDR3 reads TGCGCCAGCAGCTTGTCCCAGGGGGCGAGCACAGATACGCAGTATTTT.

The chain carries TRBV6-6 and TRBJ1-4, with a weak D call TRBD1 (5 bases). This CDR3 has 14 residues. The V and J ends lost 2 bases and 3 bases respectively, with 7 bases between them. The germline CDR1 and CDR2 sequences are MNHNY and SVGAGI (reference sequence). This CDR3 reads CASSYQGSNEKLFF. DNA of the CDR3: TGTGCCAGCAGTTACCAGGGATCTAATGAAAAACTGTTTTTT.

This clone was found once. This chain links TRBV6-5 with TRBJ1-2, with a possible D match to TRBD1 (5 bases). V lost 0 bases to trimming and J lost 0 bases, with 5 bases between them. CDR1 and CDR2 from the germline V gene are MNHEY and SVGAGI. The CDR3 covers 14 residues. CDR3 nucleotide sequence: TGTGCCAGCAGTTACTCGACAGCTAACTATGGCTACACCTTC. Its protein is CASSYSTANYGYTF.

Ten or more counts support this clone. This rearrangement joins TRBV30 to TRBJ1-1, with no clear D. V lost 1 base to trimming and J lost 2 bases, with 5 bases between them. Germline lookup yields CDR1 GTSNPN and CDR2 SVGIG (reference sequence). This CDR3 is built from 12 residues. The CDR3 DNA sequence: TGTGCCTGGAGTGACGGTAACACTGAAGCTTTCTTT. This encodes CAWSDGNTEAFF.

This clone was detected once. This chain uses TRBV2 with TRBJ1-4, with no clear D. The CDR3 runs to 15 residues. Between the trimmed V and J ends, which lost 1 base and 17 bases, there was a span of 23 bases. Germline V gives CDR1 SNHLY, CDR2 FYNNEI. This CDR3 is CASSEGVKEGGLGFF. CDR3 DNA sequence: TGTGCCAGCAGTGAAGGCGTAAAGGAGGGAGGGCTCGGATTTTTT. Variable domain in full (rest from reference TRBV2 and TRBJ1-4): EPEVTQTPSHQVTQMGQEVILRCVPISNHLYFYWYRQILGQKVEFLVSFYNNEISEKSEIFDDQFSVERPDGSNFTLKIRSTKLEDSAMYFCASSEGVKEGGLGFFGSGTQLSVL.

The chain joins TRBV7-6 to TRBJ2-2; 8 positions agree with TRBD2. Germline CDR1 reads SGHVS; CDR2 reads FNYEAQ. The CDR3 consists of 17 residues. The J segment lost 0 bases and the V segment lost 7 bases, leaving 10 bases of the junction unmatched. CDR3 sequence reads: CASTRFRGGTNTGELFF. The CDR3 DNA reads as TGTGCCAGCACCCGGTTTCGCGGGGGGACGAACACCGGGGAGCTGTTTTTT.

The gene calls are TRBV4-1 and TRBJ1-2; 12 bases agree with TRBD1. After removal of 4 bases from V and 7 bases from J, the junction contained 7 bases not matched to a gene. Germline V CDR1 and CDR2: MGHRA, YSYEKL. CDR3 length: 15 amino acids. The CDR3 spells CASSRGTGGASGYTF. CDR3 bases: TGCGCCAGCAGCCGGGGGACAGGGGGCGCCTCTGGCTACACCTTC.

The chain couples TRBV5-3 to TRBJ1-3; D unresolved. TRBV5-3 is placed among ORFs of uncertain function. The CDR3 length is 14 residues. The V and J ends lost 2 bases and 0 bases respectively, with 6 bases between them. As DNA, the CDR3 is TGTGCCAGAAGCTTCCAGAACTCTGGAAACACCATATATTTT. It is translated as CARSFQNSGNTIYF.

The gene calls are TRBV4-1 and TRBJ2-2; D gene uncertain. CDR1 is MGHRA, CDR2 YSYEKL, per germline. V was shortened by 0 bases and J by 9 bases, with 14 bases between the two germline ends. There are 15 residues in the CDR3. In DNA, the CDR3 is TGCGCCAGCAGCCAAGAGGCTAGTCTAATGAGGGAGCTGTTTTTT. Protein product: CASSQEASLMRELFF.

CDR3 residues: CASSLSGSGVDEKLFF. In nucleotides, the CDR3 is TGTGCCAGCAGCTTGTCAGGATCTGGCGTCGACGAAAAACTGTTTTTT. The J gene is TRBJ1-4, the V gene TRBV7-9; no reliable D call. Trimming left V 3 bases short and J 8 bases short, with 19 bases between. Germline loops: CDR1 SEHNR, CDR2 FQNEAQ (reference sequence). This CDR3 region has 16 residues.